The 27 T cell receptor beta chains reported below all come from one sample, sequenced in a study of tumor-infiltrating lymphocytes in primary liver carcinoma. Co-extraction yielded RNA and DNA from around 20-30 mg of unsorted bulk tissue. The template, 500 ng total RNA, yielded TCR beta cDNA made with a constant-region primer. Three-round nested multiplex PCR performed with slightly modified ARM-PCR produced the TCR beta libraries. Each of the first two PCR rounds ran around 10 cycles with TRBV1-TRBV30 forward and C-beta reverse primers. In TCRdb, the multiplex PCR reads were re-called with MiXCR into one record per CDR3 protein. The sample includes 95,000 to 150,000 distinct CDR3 sequences, around two thirds of them seen just once. The sample taken for sequencing was liver tumor tissue from sampling region 1. Described subset: tumor region T1, superior pole. These receptors all come from a woman aged 55-75 years with primary liver carcinoma and hepatitis B virus infection.

This chain links TRBV7-2 with TRBJ2-1, with TRBD2 matching 15 bases. This CDR3 contains 17 residues. J was trimmed by 9 bases and V by 1 base; bases with no gene match: 7. CDR1 and CDR2 from the germline V gene are SGHTA and FQGNSA. CDR3 coding DNA: TGTGCCAGCAGCTTAGAAGGGAGGGGACTAGCGGGAGGTGAGCAGTTCTTC. Its translation is CASSLEGRGLAGGEQFF.

This clonotype has more than one count but fewer than ten. The rearrangement uses TRBV7-9 and TRBJ2-3, with 13 positions matching TRBD2. With 5 bases clipped from V and 6 bases from J, the junction kept 8 bases outside the gene matches. The CDR3 length is 16 residues. Germline loops: CDR1 SEHNR, CDR2 FQNEAQ (reference sequence). CDR3 loop: CASSPILAGGRDTQYF. CDR3 nucleotides: TGTGCCAGCAGCCCTATACTAGCGGGAGGGCGCGATACGCAGTATTTT.

A word on this clonotype: This may be a read error: a much more frequent sequence differs by one nucleotide. This CDR3 is CASSSGTSPDTQYF. The CDR3 DNA follows: TGTGCCAGCAGTTCCGGGACTAGCCCAGATACGCAGTATTTT. The chain has TRBV6-2 or TRBV6-3 and TRBJ2-3; TRBD2 aligns across 9 bases. Trimming removed 4 bases from V and 4 bases from J; junction bases left unmatched: 3. CDR1 is MNHEY, CDR2 SVGEGT, per germline. The CDR3 extends over 14 amino acids.

The sample holds a few counts of this clonotype. The chain links TRBV7-8 to TRBJ1-5; possibly TRBD1 for D (6 bases). Germline CDR1 is SGHVS and CDR2 is FQNEAQ. The CDR3 is 16 residues long. V gave up 5 bases and J gave up 7 bases, with 21 bases separating them. The CDR3 nucleotides read TGTGCCAGCAGCCCATCTGGTCGACAGGCAGTACAGCCCCAGCATTTT. Amino acid sequence: CASSPSGRQAVQPQHF.

This clonotype was observed at least ten times. The genes are TRBV6-6 and TRBJ1-1, with D possibly being TRBD1 (5 bases). The CDR3 consists of 13 residues. Germline-derived CDR1 and CDR2 are MNHNY and SVGAGI (reference sequence). The germline V and J ends were trimmed by 7 bases and 0 bases, with 9 bases remaining between them. CDR3 in amino acids: CASTGTVNTEAFF. The CDR3 nucleotides read TGTGCCAGCACCGGGACGGTGAACACTGAAGCTTTCTTT.

The chain is built from TRBV19 and TRBJ2-1; 7 positions match TRBD1. The trim removed 9 bases at V and 4 bases at J, leaving 15 bases unmatched. CDR1 and CDR2 (germline): LNHDA, SQIVND (reference sequence). CDR3 length: 16 amino acids. The CDR3: CASTPNRGRSYNEQFF. For the CDR3, the DNA is TGTGCCAGCACTCCCAACAGGGGCCGGTCGTACAATGAGCAGTTCTTC.

This clonotype was recorded at least ten times. J is TRBJ1-2 and V is TRBV5-4, with D unclear. Deletions cut 5 bases from V and 5 bases from J, with 13 bases between. This CDR3 contains 13 residues. The germline gives CDR1 SGHNT, CDR2 YYREEE (reference sequence). As DNA, the CDR3 is TGTGCCAGCAGTATGGACGGATTATATGGCTACACCTTC. Translated: CASSMDGLYGYTF. The entire variable domain, with the rest obtained from reference TRBV5-4 and TRBJ1-2, is as follows: ETGVTQSPTHLIKTRGQQVTLRCSSQSGHNTVSWYQQALGQGPQFIFQYYREEENGRGNFPPRFSGLQFPNYSSELNVNALELDDSALYLCASSMDGLYGYTFGSGTRLTVV.

This chain connects TRBV28 to TRBJ1-5, with 8 bases lining up with TRBD1. This CDR3 has 17 residues. Germline values: CDR1 MDHEN, CDR2 SYDVKM. The trim removed 7 bases at V and 1 base at J, leaving 12 bases unmatched. The CDR3 bases are TGTGCCAGCACCAGACTCGACAGGGGCGGAAGCAATCAGCCCCAGCATTTT. Translating it yields CASTRLDRGGSNQPQHF.

Comments on this clonotype: A read error may account for a junction end that differs from germline. The V call is TRBV6-6, the J call TRBJ2-7; the D is unclear. Germline CDR1 and CDR2: MNHNY and SVGAGI (reference sequence). The CDR3 loop spans 12 amino acids. CDR3 in amino acids: CASNSVSYGQYF. The CDR3 DNA follows: TGTGCCAGCAATTCAGTCTCCTACGGGCAGTACTTC.

Comment on this clonotype: A much larger clone sits a single nucleotide away, making a read error possible. As the CDR3 is not closed by the conserved phenylalanine or tryptophan, this likely results from a read error. The rearrangement links TRBV10-1 to TRBJ2-7, with D tentatively TRBD1 (6 bases). The CDR3 consists of 18 residues. Germline CDR1 WNHNN, CDR2 SYGVQD (reference sequence). Between the trimmed V and J ends, which lost 2 bases and 2 bases, there was a span of 22 bases. The CDR3 is CASSETLPRTGLTYEQYL. The DNA of the CDR3 is TGCGCCAGCAGTGAGACCCTGCCCCGCACAGGGCTAACCTACGAGCAGTACCTC.

Concerning this clonotype itself: In this CDR3 the conserved last residue, phenylalanine or tryptophan, is missing, so a read error is likely. This chain joins TRBV2 and TRBJ2-7; 7 bases line up with TRBD2. The CDR3 covers 15 residues. The germline V gene has CDR1 SNHLY and CDR2 FYNNEI. The V and J ends lost 5 bases and 1 base, in that order; junction bases with no gene match: 8. The CDR3 region has the DNA TGTGCCAGCAGTCGGAGCGGGACGGTGTCCTACGAGCAGTACATC. This encodes CASSRSGTVSYEQYI.

This clonotype came up once. Lacking the conserved final phenylalanine or tryptophan, this CDR3 likely reflects a read error. The rearrangement links TRBV11-3 to TRBJ2-1; D may be TRBD1 (5 bases). Germline V gene data show CDR1 as SGHNT and CDR2 as YENEEA. The length of the CDR3 is 15 residues. CDR3 loop: CASSLATGGYIEQFS. The CDR3 DNA sequence: TGTGCCAGCAGCTTAGCAACAGGTGGCTACATTGAGCAGTTCTCC.

Turning to this clonotype: One base away lies a much larger clone, so this may be a sequencing read error. The chain combines TRBV5-4 with TRBJ2-2; possible D gene TRBD1, 5 bases. Germline V gene lookup returns CDR1 SGHNT and CDR2 YYREEE (reference sequence). This CDR3 spans 15 amino acids. The CDR3 region has the DNA TGTACCAGCAGCCGTCAAGGGGAGAACACCGGGGAGCTGTTTTTT. Protein: CTSSRQGENTGELFF.

This clonotype has a count of ten or more. This sequence joins TRBV11-2 and TRBJ2-1; no clear D. The germline gives CDR1 SGHAT, CDR2 FQNNGV. The CDR3 loop spans 20 amino acids. The ends were cut back, 5 bases at V and 1 base at J, with 27 bases in the middle. The CDR3: CASSHPSTVRAQRSYNEQFF. CDR3 sequence (DNA): TGTGCCAGCAGCCACCCCTCCACCGTCCGGGCCCAGAGGTCCTACAATGAGCAGTTCTTC.

Ten or more counts support this clonotype. The V and J genes are TRBV6-5 and TRBJ2-7; D perhaps matches TRBD1 (6 bases). V lost 6 bases and J lost 5, with 20 bases in between. CDR1 is MNHEY, CDR2 SVGAGI, per germline. The length of the CDR3 is 15 residues. The CDR3 DNA is TGTGCCAGCAGCCGCACGACGACAGGTAGCCACGAGCAGTACTTC. Its protein product is CASSRTTTGSHEQYF.

About this clonotype itself: A much larger clonotype is one base distant, so this may be a read error. The gene calls are TRBV6-1 and TRBJ2-3; no definite D call. Germline CDR1 is MNHNS and CDR2 is SASEGT. The CDR3 has 14 residues. The CDR3 reads CASREAWVADTQYF. CDR3 DNA sequence: TGTGCCAGCCGTGAAGCTTGGGTTGCAGATACGCAGTATTTT.

In this sample, this clonotype turned up a few times. This chain uses TRBV12-3 or TRBV12-4 with TRBJ2-5, with 16 positions matching TRBD2. The trim removed 4 bases at V and 4 bases at J, leaving 6 bases unmatched. The CDR3 length is 17 residues. CDR3 amino acids: CASSSGLAGGLIETQYF. DNA of the CDR3: TGTGCCAGCAGTTCGGGACTAGCGGGAGGGTTGATAGAGACCCAGTACTTC.

Note on this clonotype: A much larger clonotype is one base distant, so this may be a read error. The chain links TRBV12-3 or TRBV12-4 to TRBJ1-1; 7 bases are a match to TRBD1. The J segment lost 3 bases and the V segment lost 2 bases, leaving 6 bases of the junction unmatched. The CDR3 contains 15 residues. The CDR3 sequence: CASSLRQGQDTEAFF. In nucleotides, the CDR3 is TGTGCCAGCAGTTTACGACAGGGCCAGGACACTGAAGCTTTCTTT.

As for this clonotype: A much larger clone lies a single base off, so this may be a read error. The V call is TRBV6-2 or TRBV6-3, the J call TRBJ1-2; D may be TRBD1 (5 bases). CDR1 and CDR2 from the germline V gene are MNHEY and SVGEGT. The V end lost 4 bases, the J end lost 3 bases, and 12 bases lay between the germline ends. The CDR3 extends over 14 amino acids. CDR3 region: CASSLAGRYYGYTF. CDR3 nucleotides: TGTGCCAGCAGTTTGGCAGGGCGGTACTATGGCTACACCTTC.

The J gene is TRBJ2-5, the V gene TRBV5-1; tentatively, D is TRBD1 (8 bases). This CDR3 has 14 residues. V lost 5 bases to trimming and J lost 5 bases, with 16 bases between them. The germline gives CDR1 SGHRS, CDR2 YFSETQ. The CDR3 sequence is CASSPQQGGETQYF. CDR3 coding DNA: TGCGCCAGCAGTCCCCAACAGGGGGGGGAGACCCAGTACTTC.

This clonotype was counted a few times. The genes are TRBV6-1 and TRBJ2-7; 7 bases fit TRBD1. CDR3 length: 13 amino acids. J was trimmed by 7 bases and V by 5 bases; bases with no gene match: 8. Germline V gene lookup returns CDR1 MNHNS and CDR2 SASEGT. CDR3 DNA: TGTGCCAGCAGTCCCAGGACAGGATGTGAGCAGTACTTC. This sequence encodes CASSPRTGCEQYF.

Points on this clonotype: This may arise from a read error, as a much more abundant clone is one base away. The chain links TRBV5-1 to TRBJ2-3, with TRBD1 matching 9 bases. CDR1 is SGHRS and CDR2 is YFSETQ in the germline V gene. The CDR3 runs to 13 residues. The CDR3 DNA follows: TGCGTCAGCAGAGGAACAGGGGGCCTCACGCAGTATTTT. As protein: CVSRGTGGLTQYF.

This clonotype has at least ten counts. CDR3 residues: CASSLVSGRAGANVLTF. The CDR3 DNA is TGTGCCAGCAGTTTGGTTAGCGGGAGGGCTGGGGCCAACGTCCTGACTTTC. The chain combines TRBV28 with TRBJ2-6; 11 nucleotides line up with TRBD2. Germline values: CDR1 MDHEN, CDR2 SYDVKM. The junction had 3 bases not matched to a gene; V was cut back by 3 bases and J by 2 bases. This CDR3 comprises 17 residues.

There are many counts of this clonotype. The V gene is TRBV6-5, the J gene TRBJ2-1; 8 positions match TRBD2. The CDR3 runs to 16 residues. Per germline, CDR1 MNHEY and CDR2 SVGAGI. V shed 6 bases and J 9 bases; nucleotides not matched to a gene: 16. The DNA for the CDR3 is TGTGCCAGCAGGCCCGGCGGGGCGGGAGGTCTTTTTGAGCAGTTCTTC. Translation gives CASRPGGAGGLFEQFF.

Ten or more counts support this clonotype. The chain is built from TRBV10-3 and TRBJ2-5, with TRBD1 identical over 7 bases. Germline V gives CDR1 ENHRY, CDR2 SYGVKD. The CDR3 extends over 14 amino acids. V lost 6 bases, J lost 1 base, and 5 bases stayed unmatched. The CDR3 sequence: CAIRKRQGQETQYF. CDR3 in DNA: TGTGCCATCAGAAAAAGACAGGGCCAAGAGACCCAGTACTTC.

The chain combines TRBV5-1 with TRBJ1-1, with D possibly being TRBD1 (5 bases). The germline CDR1 and CDR2 sequences are SGHRS and YFSETQ. V lost 0 bases to trimming and J lost 2 bases, with 11 bases between them. This CDR3 comprises 15 residues. This CDR3 reads CASSLGQRINTEAFF. The CDR3 DNA follows: TGCGCCAGCAGCTTGGGACAGAGGATAAACACTGAAGCTTTCTTT.

V gene TRBV5-6 combines with J gene TRBJ2-7; D might be TRBD1 (6 bases). V lost 4 bases to trimming and J lost 6 bases, with 17 bases between them. Germline CDR1 SGHDT, CDR2 YYEEEE. CDR3 size: 14 residues. This CDR3 is CASSQYTGTSEQYF. For the CDR3, the DNA is TGTGCCAGCAGCCAATATACCGGGACATCCGAGCAGTACTTC.